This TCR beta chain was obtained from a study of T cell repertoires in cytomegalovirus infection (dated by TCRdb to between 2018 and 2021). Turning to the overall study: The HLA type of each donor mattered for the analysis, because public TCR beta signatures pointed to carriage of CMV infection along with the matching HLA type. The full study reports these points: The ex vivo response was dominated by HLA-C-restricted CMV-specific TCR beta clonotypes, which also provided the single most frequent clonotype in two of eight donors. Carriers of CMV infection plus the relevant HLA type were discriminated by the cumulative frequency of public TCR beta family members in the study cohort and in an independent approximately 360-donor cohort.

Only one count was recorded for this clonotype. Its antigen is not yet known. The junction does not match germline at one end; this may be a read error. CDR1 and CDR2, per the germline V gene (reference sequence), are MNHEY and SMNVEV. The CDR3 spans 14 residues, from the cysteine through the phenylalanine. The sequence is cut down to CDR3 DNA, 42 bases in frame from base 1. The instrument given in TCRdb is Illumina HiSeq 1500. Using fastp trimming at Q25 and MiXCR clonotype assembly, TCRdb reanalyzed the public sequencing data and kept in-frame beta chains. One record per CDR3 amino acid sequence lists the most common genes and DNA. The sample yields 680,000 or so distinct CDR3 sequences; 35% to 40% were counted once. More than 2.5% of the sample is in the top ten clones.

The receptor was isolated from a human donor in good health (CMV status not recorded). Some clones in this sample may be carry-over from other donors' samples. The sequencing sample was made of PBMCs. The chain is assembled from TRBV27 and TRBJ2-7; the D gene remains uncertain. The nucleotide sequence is TGTGCCATCAGTAGCTACGATAGCTCCTACGAGCAGTACTTC. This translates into CAISSYDSSYEQYF.